The 12 T cell receptor beta chains given below trace back to one sample, sequenced in a study of blood T cells in healthy people across ages. A sample-barcoded 5' primer and a J-beta primer mix were used in a second PCR of roughly 7 to 12 cycles. TCRdb passed the 5' RACE reads through MiXCR, listing each CDR3 protein once. The sample carries about 1.4 million distinct CDR3 sequences, around 59% recorded once. The sample comprised blood. The receptors come from a young man in good health.

In its sample, this clonotype was seen a few times. The chain combines TRBV28 with TRBJ2-7, with 9 bases lining up with TRBD2. This CDR3 region has 14 residues. Germline values: CDR1 MDHEN, CDR2 SYDVKM. With 3 bases clipped from V and 3 bases from J, the junction kept 3 bases outside the gene matches. The CDR3 sequence is CASSFVTSGYEQYF. For the CDR3, the DNA is TGTGCCAGCAGTTTCGTGACTAGCGGCTACGAGCAGTACTTC.

The chain carries TRBV21-1 and TRBJ1-6; the D segment call TRBD1 is taken from the table without a DNA check. TRBV21-1 is tagged as a pseudogene. The CDR3 is 15 residues long. The CDR3 reads CASSKAGTGGSPLHF. The CDR3 DNA follows: TGTGCCAGCAGCAAAGCTGGGACAGGGGGGTCACCCCTCCACTTT.

The chain couples TRBV7-6 to TRBJ2-1; 9 nucleotides match TRBD1. CDR3 size: 18 residues. J lost 1 base, V lost 1 base, and 8 bases had no gene match. The germline gives CDR1 SGHVS, CDR2 FNYEAQ. In nucleotides, the CDR3 is TGTGCCAGCAGCTTAGGGGCTCACAGGGGGCAATCCTACAATGAGCAGTTCTTC. The encoded protein is CASSLGAHRGQSYNEQFF.

This clonotype was seen more than once but under ten times. This chain uses TRBV29-1 with TRBJ2-3; TRBD1 might be the D (5 bases). Germline CDR1 and CDR2: SQVTM and ANQGSEA. This CDR3 spans 18 amino acids. Trimming left V 0 bases short and J 1 base short, with 20 bases between. CDR3 in DNA: TGCAGCGTTGAAGATGGGGCCCGAATGGGTCTAGGCACAGATACGCAGTATTTT. Translated, it gives CSVEDGARMGLGTDTQYF.

The chain combines TRBV27 with TRBJ1-1; 10 bases agree with TRBD1. Germline trimming cut 7 bases from V and 5 bases from J; bases unmatched to any gene: 10. The V gene's germline CDR1 is MNHEY and CDR2 SMNVEV (reference sequence). The CDR3 totals 15 residues. The CDR3 loop reads CASTVLGQGGTEAFF. The CDR3 coding sequence is TGTGCCAGCACCGTTCTCGGACAGGGGGGGACTGAAGCTTTCTTT.

The rearrangement uses TRBV5-4 and TRBJ2-6; D is ambiguous. V lost 5 bases to trimming and J lost 0 bases, with 9 bases between them. Germline CDR1 and CDR2: SGHNT and YYREEE (reference sequence). This CDR3 spans 15 amino acids. CDR3 coding DNA: TGTGCCAGCAGGTTTTGGGGCTCTGGGGCCAACGTCCTGACTTTC. It yields the protein CASRFWGSGANVLTF. Combining the CDR3 with reference TRBV5-4 and TRBJ2-6 gives the whole variable domain ETGVTQSPTHLIKTRGQQVTLRCSSQSGHNTVSWYQQALGQGPQFIFQYYREEENGRGNFPPRFSGLQFPNYSSELNVNALELDDSALYLCASRFWGSGANVLTFGAGSRLTVL.

A single count supports this clonotype. The chain joins TRBV3-1 to TRBJ2-1, with 14 nucleotides matching TRBD2. Losses at the gene ends were 1 base for V and 7 bases for J; bases not matched to a gene: 3. Germline CDR1 LGHDT, CDR2 YNNKEL (reference sequence). The CDR3 has 16 amino acids. The DNA of the CDR3 is TGTGCCAGCAGCCAAGGCCGACTAGCGGGAGGGAATGAGCAGTTCTTC. Amino acid sequence: CASSQGRLAGGNEQFF.

The chain joins TRBV29-1 to TRBJ2-1; TRBD2 matches 7 bases. J was trimmed by 3 bases and V by 5 bases; bases with no gene match: 7. This CDR3 has 14 residues. CDR1 and CDR2 (germline): SQVTM, ANQGSEA. The CDR3, as DNA: TGCAGCGTTAGCGGGATTTTAAACTACAATGAGCAGTTCTTC. It translates to CSVSGILNYNEQFF.

This clonotype was seen ten or more times. This chain connects TRBV21-1 to TRBJ2-6; TRBD1 is the table's D call and was not checked against the DNA. TRBV21-1 is a documented pseudogene. The CDR3 length is 18 residues. The DNA of the CDR3 is TGTGCCAGCAGCAAATTGGGACAGAATACCTCTGGGGCCAACGTCCTGACTTTC. As protein: CASSKLGQNTSGANVLTF.

In this sample, this clonotype turned up a few times. V gene TRBV20-1 combines with J gene TRBJ1-5, with 7 positions matching TRBD1. Germline-derived CDR1 and CDR2 are DFQATT and SNEGSKA (reference sequence). Trimming cost V 5 bases and J 6 bases; bases outside gene matches: 10. The CDR3 loop spans 14 amino acids. The CDR3 loop reads CSAPTGWESQPQHF. DNA for the CDR3: TGCAGTGCTCCGACAGGGTGGGAGAGTCAGCCCCAGCATTTT.

CDR3: CSAGGAGLSPGEQYF. In DNA, the CDR3 is TGCAGTGCTGGAGGCGCGGGACTCTCTCCCGGGGAGCAGTACTTC. The chain recombines TRBV20-1 with TRBJ2-5; TRBD2 might be the D (6 bases). Per the germline V gene, CDR1 is DFQATT and CDR2 is SNEGSKA (reference sequence). Trimming pared 5 bases from V and 11 bases from J, leaving 27 bases between. The CDR3 sequence is 15 residues long.

The J gene is TRBJ2-4, the V gene TRBV4-1; 11 positions match TRBD2. The J call could be wrong; TRBJ2-7 is a better fit for the DNA end. CDR1 is MGHRA, CDR2 YSYEKL, per germline. This CDR3 has 15 residues. The CDR3 region has the DNA TGCGCCAGCAGCCCTACTAGCGGGGGCACCTACGAGCAGTACTTC. Protein sequence: CASSPTSGGTYEQYF.